This TCR beta chain was identified in a study of CD8 T cells in ankylosing spondylitis (dated by TCRdb to 2017 to 2019). At the level of the whole study: To find TCR variants linked to disease, the study profiled T cell receptor beta repertoires in ankylosing spondylitis patients and healthy donors. In total, the full study cohort was made up of about 110 healthy donors and 25 ankylosing spondylitis patients. Peripheral blood samples were taken, and synovial fluid was additionally collected from ankylosing spondylitis patients.

What the study reported, not specific to this receptor: Some TCR beta motif variants had previously been reported in synovial fluid and blood of reactive arthritis patients, which suggested common disease-initiation mechanisms. According to the report, matched synovial fluid samples from ankylosing spondylitis patients were significantly enriched for the disease-linked clones. The disease-linked clones had a CD8+ phenotype and were found at relatively low frequencies in peripheral blood. A TCR beta motif of about eight highly homologous amino acid variants appeared characteristic of blood from ankylosing spondylitis patients.

The sample was run on an Illumina HiSeq 2500. Quantitative 5'-RACE with molecular barcodes was used to prepare TCR beta libraries. In the paper's pipeline: A new computational method, built on a probabilistic model of VDJ rearrangement, was used to identify disease-linked TCR variants. The public reads were run again by TCRdb, first through fastp at Q25 and then through MiXCR, and only productive beta chains were kept. For every CDR3 protein sequence, its rows merge into one entry that carries the most common genes and DNA. TCRdb's processing, not the authors' own work, is the source of the V and J calls. Present in this sample are roughly 350,000 distinct CDR3 sequences, approximately 8.2% of which were seen just once. The top ten hold more than 12% of the sample. This clonotype occurred a few times. Its antigen specificity is not known. Base-call qualities are not available, and no considerably larger clone is one nucleotide away.

The sample comprised blood, either unsorted or a sorted T cell fraction (not recorded which). The source of this sequence is a male donor with ankylosing spondylitis.

The DNA is TGCAGCGCCGAGGGACAGGGGGCGTACAATGAGCAGTTCTTC. It codes for CSAEGQGAYNEQFF. Rearrangement joined TRBV29-1 to TRBJ2-1; the central 12 bases match TRBD1. Measured from the cysteine to the phenylalanine, the CDR3 is 14 residues long. The retained sequence is limited to the CDR3, 42 bases, with the frame set at the first base. The germline V gene supplies CDR1 SQVTM and CDR2 ANQGSEA. For this chain, trimming is 7 bases at the V end and 4 bases at the J end, and the number of junction bases without a gene match is 5.